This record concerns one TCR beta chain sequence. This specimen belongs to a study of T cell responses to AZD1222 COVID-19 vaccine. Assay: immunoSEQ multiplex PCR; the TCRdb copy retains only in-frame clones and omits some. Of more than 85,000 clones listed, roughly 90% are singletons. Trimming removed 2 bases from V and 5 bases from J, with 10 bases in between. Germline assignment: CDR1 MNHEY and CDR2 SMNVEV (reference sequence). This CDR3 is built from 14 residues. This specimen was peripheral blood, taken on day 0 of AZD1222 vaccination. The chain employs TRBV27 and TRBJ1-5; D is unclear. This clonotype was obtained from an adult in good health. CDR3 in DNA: TGTGCCAGCAGTTTAAGTATTGGGTATCAGCCCCAGCATTTT. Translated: CASSLSIGYQPQHF.